One sample yielded the 15 T cell receptor beta chains listed below, sequenced in a study of CD8+ T cells in alopecia areata. cDNA serving as the sequencing template came from extracted, reverse transcribed RNA. The method was immunoSEQ multiplex PCR; TCRdb's version includes in-frame clones alone and lacks a portion of them. Among around 140,000 clones listed, about half were seen once. The sample here was CD4+ T cells sorted from blood, taken at week 0. All receptors come from a human donor with alopecia areata.

There are a few counts of this clone. The chain is built from TRBV29-1 and TRBJ2-7, with 10 nucleotides matching TRBD1. With V trimmed by 5 bases and J by 6 bases, 13 bases remained unmatched. The CDR3 is 15 residues long. Germline loops: CDR1 SQVTM, CDR2 ANQGSEA. CDR3 DNA: TGCAGCGTTCTCCTGGCGGGACAGGGGCGAGGCGAGCAGTACTTC. Residues: CSVLLAGQGRGEQYF.

This clone appeared a few times. The chain has TRBV6-5 and TRBJ2-5; 9 bases line up with TRBD2. The ends lost 6 bases at V and 2 bases at J; junction bases unmatched: 7. Germline-derived CDR1 and CDR2 are MNHEY and SVGAGI. This CDR3 has 15 residues. This CDR3 is CASRRLAEAQETQYF. CDR3 DNA: TGTGCCAGCAGGCGACTAGCGGAAGCTCAAGAGACCCAGTACTTC.

The CDR3 coding sequence is TGTGCCAGTGGACTAGCGGGCCTCCAAGAGACCCAGTACTTC. Protein: CASGLAGLQETQYF. V is TRBV19 and J is TRBJ2-5; TRBD2 matches 11 bases. Losses at the gene ends were 8 bases for V and 1 base for J; bases not matched to a gene: 3. CDR3 length equals 14 residues. The germline V gene has CDR1 LNHDA and CDR2 SQIVND (reference sequence).

The genes are TRBV18 and TRBJ1-5, with D tentatively TRBD1 (6 bases). V shed 2 bases and J shed 5 bases, with 13 bases lying between them. Germline V lookup: CDR1 KGHSH, CDR2 LQKENI. The CDR3 runs 15 residues. The CDR3 sequence: CASSPTGIAHQPQHF. The CDR3 DNA reads as TGTGCCAGCTCACCAACAGGGATAGCGCATCAGCCCCAGCATTTT.

This chain joins TRBV28 and TRBJ2-2; TRBD1 matches 7 bases. The J segment lost 1 base and the V segment lost 5 bases, leaving 4 bases of the junction unmatched. Germline lookup yields CDR1 MDHEN and CDR2 SYDVKM. This CDR3 comprises 15 residues. The DNA for the CDR3 is TGTGCCAGCAGTACCGGGACAGTGAACACCGGGGAGCTGTTTTTT. Translation gives CASSTGTVNTGELFF.

DNA of the CDR3: TGTGCCAGCAGCTTGGGGGGACTAGCGGGATCCGGCGAGCAGTACTTC. It encodes CASSLGGLAGSGEQYF. The rearrangement links TRBV5-4 to TRBJ2-7; TRBD2 matches at 13 bases. Germline V gene lookup returns CDR1 SGHNT and CDR2 YYREEE (reference sequence). The V and J ends lost 0 bases and 6 bases, in that order; junction bases with no gene match: 6. This CDR3 spans 16 amino acids.

The rearrangement links TRBV29-1 to TRBJ2-1, with TRBD1 matching 9 bases. This CDR3 has 15 amino acids. V lost 6 bases, J lost 7 bases, and 13 bases stayed unmatched. In germline, CDR1 is SQVTM, CDR2 ANQGSEA. The CDR3 is CSVPPEQGARNEQFF. In DNA form, the CDR3 reads TGCAGCGTCCCCCCGGAACAGGGGGCTAGAAATGAGCAGTTCTTC.

Turning to this clone: Other DNA sequences within the sample encode an identical CDR3. The chain couples TRBV29-1 to TRBJ2-2; D not certain. V was clipped by 4 bases and J by 2 bases, with 2 bases between them. The CDR3 runs 11 residues. The germline V gene has CDR1 SQVTM and CDR2 ANQGSEA. CDR3 DNA sequence: TGCAGCGTTGGCAACACCGGGGAGCTGTTTTTT. This translates into CSVGNTGELFF.

DNA of the CDR3: TGCAGTGCGGCTATTCAGGGTGGCTACACCTTC. Amino acid sequence: CSAAIQGGYTF. The chain employs TRBV20-1 and TRBJ1-2, with D possibly TRBD1 on 5 matching bases. The CDR3 runs 11 residues. The germline V and J ends were trimmed by 6 bases and 7 bases, with 12 bases remaining between them. From germline, CDR1 is DFQATT and CDR2 SNEGSKA (reference sequence).

The V call is TRBV30, the J call TRBJ2-7; D possibly corresponds to TRBD1 (6 bases). CDR1 and CDR2 from the germline V gene are GTSNPN and SVGIG (reference sequence). The V and J ends lost 0 bases and 3 bases respectively, with 21 bases between them. The CDR3 contains 17 residues. CDR3 in DNA: TGTGCCTGGAGTGTACGATTTTCGTCAGGGGTGAACTACGAGCAGTACTTC. It is translated as CAWSVRFSSGVNYEQYF. Using reference TRBV30 and TRBJ2-7 for the parts outside the CDR3, the full variable domain is SQTIHQWPATLVQPVGSPLSLECTVEGTSNPNLYWYRQAAGRGLQLLFYSVGIGQISSEVPQNLSASRPQDRQFILSSKKLLLSDSGFYLCAWSVRFSSGVNYEQYFGPGTRLTVT.

The table lists this clone with a few counts. The chain combines TRBV6-4 with TRBJ2-3; D is possibly TRBD2 (7 bases). CDR3 length: 13 residues. Germline CDR1 reads MRHNA; CDR2 reads SNTAGT. V was clipped by 6 bases and J by 6 bases, with 13 bases between them. CDR3 DNA: TGTGCCAGCAGCGCCGGGGGGCTGGATACGCAGTATTTT. As protein: CASSAGGLDTQYF.

The chain links TRBV12-5 to TRBJ1-2; tentative D call: TRBD1 (5 bases). Trimming removed 1 base at V and 7 bases at J, with 16 bases between. CDR1 and CDR2 from the germline V gene are LGHNT and FRNRAP. This CDR3 has 15 residues. The CDR3 DNA reads as TGTGCTAGTGGTTTGGGCACAGCGTTGGGGGGTGGCTACACCTTC. Translating gives CASGLGTALGGGYTF.

This chain links TRBV18 with TRBJ2-7; tentatively, D is TRBD1 (6 bases). With 6 bases removed from V and 5 bases from J, the gap between germline ends came to 8 bases. The length of the CDR3 is 11 residues. The germline V gene encodes CDR1 KGHSH and CDR2 LQKENI. The CDR3 loop is CASSPGDEQYF. CDR3 in DNA: TGTGCCAGCTCGCCAGGGGACGAGCAGTACTTC.

The genes are TRBV6-5 and TRBJ1-2, with D possibly matching TRBD1 (5 bases). This CDR3 spans 15 amino acids. Germline CDR1 and CDR2: MNHEY and SVGAGI. Deletions cut 4 bases from V and 7 bases from J, with 19 bases between. The DNA of the CDR3 is TGTGCCAGCAGTTTGGGGAATGGGGGAATTGGTGGCTACACCTTC. Translating gives CASSLGNGGIGGYTF.

This clone was observed at least ten times. This sequence joins TRBV14 and TRBJ1-4; D not certain. This CDR3 has 11 residues. Trimming removed 5 bases at V and 8 bases at J, with 6 bases between. Per germline, CDR1 SGHDN and CDR2 FVKESK. In nucleotides, the CDR3 is TGTGCCAGCAGCAAGGGAGAAAAACTGTTTTTT. Encoded protein: CASSKGEKLFF.